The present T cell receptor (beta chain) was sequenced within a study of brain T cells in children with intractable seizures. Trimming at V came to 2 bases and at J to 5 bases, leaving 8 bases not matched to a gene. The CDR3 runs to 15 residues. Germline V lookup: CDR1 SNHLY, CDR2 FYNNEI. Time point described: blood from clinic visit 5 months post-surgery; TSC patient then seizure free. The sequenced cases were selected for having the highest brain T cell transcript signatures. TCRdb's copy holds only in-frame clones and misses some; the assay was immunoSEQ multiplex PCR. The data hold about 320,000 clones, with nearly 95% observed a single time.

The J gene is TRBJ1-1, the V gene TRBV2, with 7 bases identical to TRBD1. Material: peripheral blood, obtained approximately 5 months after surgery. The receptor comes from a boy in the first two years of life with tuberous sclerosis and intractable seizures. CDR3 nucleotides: TGTGCCAGCAGTGAATTAGGAGGGGGCAAGACTGAAGCTTTCTTT. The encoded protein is CASSELGGGKTEAFF.